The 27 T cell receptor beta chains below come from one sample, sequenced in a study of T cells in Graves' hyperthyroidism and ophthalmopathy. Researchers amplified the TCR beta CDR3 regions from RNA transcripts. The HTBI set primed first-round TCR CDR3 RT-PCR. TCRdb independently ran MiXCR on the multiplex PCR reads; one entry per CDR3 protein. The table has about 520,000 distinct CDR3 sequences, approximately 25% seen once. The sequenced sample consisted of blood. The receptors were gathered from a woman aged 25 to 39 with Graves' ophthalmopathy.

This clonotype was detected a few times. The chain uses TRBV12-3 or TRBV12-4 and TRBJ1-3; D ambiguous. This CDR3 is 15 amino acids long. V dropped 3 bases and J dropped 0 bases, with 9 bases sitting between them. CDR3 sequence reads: CASSFPPSSGNTIYF. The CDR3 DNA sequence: TGTGCCAGCAGTTTCCCGCCGAGCTCTGGAAACACCATATATTTT.

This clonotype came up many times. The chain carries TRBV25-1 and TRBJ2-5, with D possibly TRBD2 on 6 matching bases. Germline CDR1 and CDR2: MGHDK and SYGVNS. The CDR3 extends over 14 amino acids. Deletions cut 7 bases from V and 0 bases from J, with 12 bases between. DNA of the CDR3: TGTGCCAGCACATCGTTAGCGGACCAAGAGACCCAGTACTTC. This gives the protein CASTSLADQETQYF.

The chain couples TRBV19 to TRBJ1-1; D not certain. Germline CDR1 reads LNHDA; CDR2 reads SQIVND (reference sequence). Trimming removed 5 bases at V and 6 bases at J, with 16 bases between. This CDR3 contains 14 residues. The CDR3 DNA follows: TGTGCCAGTAGTCCTCGCAGGAGGAGCGCTGAAGCTTTCTTT. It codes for CASSPRRRSAEAFF.

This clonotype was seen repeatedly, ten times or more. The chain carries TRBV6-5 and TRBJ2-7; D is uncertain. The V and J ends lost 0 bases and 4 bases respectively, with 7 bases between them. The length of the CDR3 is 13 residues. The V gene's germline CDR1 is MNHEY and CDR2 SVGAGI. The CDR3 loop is CASSYSLGYEQYF. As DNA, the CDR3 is TGTGCCAGCAGTTACTCGTTGGGGTACGAGCAGTACTTC.

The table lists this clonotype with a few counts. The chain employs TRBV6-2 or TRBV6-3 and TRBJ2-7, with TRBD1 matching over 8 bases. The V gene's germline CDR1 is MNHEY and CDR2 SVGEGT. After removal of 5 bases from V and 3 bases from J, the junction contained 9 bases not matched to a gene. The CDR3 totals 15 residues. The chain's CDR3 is CASSKSAGGHYEQYF. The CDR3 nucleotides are TGTGCCAGCAGTAAGTCGGCAGGGGGCCACTACGAGCAGTACTTC.

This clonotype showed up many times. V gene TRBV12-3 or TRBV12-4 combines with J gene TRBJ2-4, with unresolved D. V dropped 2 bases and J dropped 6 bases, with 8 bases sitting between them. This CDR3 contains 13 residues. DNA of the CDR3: TGTGCCAGCAGTTTAAACAACGCAAACATTCAGTACTTC. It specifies CASSLNNANIQYF.

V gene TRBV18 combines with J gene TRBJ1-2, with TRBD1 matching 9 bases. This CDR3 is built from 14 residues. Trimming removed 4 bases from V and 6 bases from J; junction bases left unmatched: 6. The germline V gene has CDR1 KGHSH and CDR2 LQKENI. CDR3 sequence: CASSLGQGENGYTF. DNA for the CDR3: TGTGCCAGCTCACTGGGACAGGGAGAAAATGGCTACACCTTC.

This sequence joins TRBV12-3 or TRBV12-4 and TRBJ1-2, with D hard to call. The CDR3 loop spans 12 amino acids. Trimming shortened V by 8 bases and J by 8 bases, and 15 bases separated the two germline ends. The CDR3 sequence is CASRAVRVGYTF. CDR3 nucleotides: TGTGCCAGCCGTGCGGTGCGGGTAGGCTACACCTTC.

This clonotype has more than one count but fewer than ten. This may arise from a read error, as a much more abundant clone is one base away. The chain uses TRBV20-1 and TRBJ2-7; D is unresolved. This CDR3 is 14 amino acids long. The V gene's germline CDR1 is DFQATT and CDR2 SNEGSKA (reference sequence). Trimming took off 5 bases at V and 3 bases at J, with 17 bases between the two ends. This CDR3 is CSAGVTGLGYEQYF. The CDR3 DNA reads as TGCAGTGCTGGAGTGACCGGGTTAGGCTACGAGCAGTACTTC.

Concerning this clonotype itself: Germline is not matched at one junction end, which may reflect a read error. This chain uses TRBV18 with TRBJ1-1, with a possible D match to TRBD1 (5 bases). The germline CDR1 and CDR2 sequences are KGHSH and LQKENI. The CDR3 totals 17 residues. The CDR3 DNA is TGTGCCAGCACACCGGTAGGACAACCAAACATGAACACTGAAGCTTTCTTT. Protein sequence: CASTPVGQPNMNTEAFF.

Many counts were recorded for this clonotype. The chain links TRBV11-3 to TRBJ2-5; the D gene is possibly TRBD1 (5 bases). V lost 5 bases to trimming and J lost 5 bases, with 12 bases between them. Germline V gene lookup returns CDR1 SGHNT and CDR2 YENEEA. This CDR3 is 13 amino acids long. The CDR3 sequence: CASSNRQYETQYF. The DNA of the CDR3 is TGTGCCAGCAGCAATCGACAGTACGAGACCCAGTACTTC.

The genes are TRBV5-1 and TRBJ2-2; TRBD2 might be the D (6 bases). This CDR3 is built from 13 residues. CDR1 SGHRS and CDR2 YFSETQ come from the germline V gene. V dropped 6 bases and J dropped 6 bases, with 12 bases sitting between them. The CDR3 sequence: CASMGLLAGELFF. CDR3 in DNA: TGCGCCAGCATGGGACTCCTCGCCGGGGAGCTGTTTTTT.

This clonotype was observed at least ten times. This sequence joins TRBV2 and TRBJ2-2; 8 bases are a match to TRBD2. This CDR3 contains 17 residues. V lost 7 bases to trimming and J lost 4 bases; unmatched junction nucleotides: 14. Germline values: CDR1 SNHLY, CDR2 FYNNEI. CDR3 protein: CASTGRGEGPITGELFF. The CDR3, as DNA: TGTGCCAGCACCGGGAGGGGTGAGGGGCCTATCACCGGGGAGCTGTTTTTT.

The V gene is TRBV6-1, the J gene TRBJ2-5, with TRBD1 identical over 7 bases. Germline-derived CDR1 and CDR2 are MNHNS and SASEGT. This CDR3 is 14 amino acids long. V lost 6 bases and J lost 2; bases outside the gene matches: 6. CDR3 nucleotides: TGTGCCAGCAGGATCAACAGGGGACAAGAGACCCAGTACTTC. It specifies CASRINRGQETQYF.

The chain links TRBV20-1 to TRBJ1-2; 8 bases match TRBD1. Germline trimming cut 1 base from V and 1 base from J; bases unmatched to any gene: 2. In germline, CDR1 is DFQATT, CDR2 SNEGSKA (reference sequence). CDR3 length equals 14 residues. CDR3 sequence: CSARGTGSNYGYTF. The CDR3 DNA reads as TGCAGTGCTAGAGGGACAGGGAGTAACTATGGCTACACCTTC.

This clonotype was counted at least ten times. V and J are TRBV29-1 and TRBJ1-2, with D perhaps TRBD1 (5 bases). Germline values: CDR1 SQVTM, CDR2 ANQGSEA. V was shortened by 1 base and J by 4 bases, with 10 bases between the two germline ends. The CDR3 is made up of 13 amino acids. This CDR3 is CSVEGEGFYGYTF. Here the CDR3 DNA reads TGCAGCGTTGAAGGGGAGGGGTTCTATGGCTACACCTTC.

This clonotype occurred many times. CDR3 sequence reads: CASRRGTGGLNGSGANVLTF. The CDR3 coding sequence is TGTGCCAGTAGACGCGGGACAGGGGGCCTTAACGGCTCTGGGGCCAACGTCCTGACTTTC. V is TRBV19 and J is TRBJ2-6; 12 bases map to TRBD1. The CDR3 sequence is 20 residues long. CDR1 is LNHDA, CDR2 SQIVND, per germline (reference sequence). The V and J ends lost 6 bases and 0 bases, in that order; junction bases with no gene match: 12.

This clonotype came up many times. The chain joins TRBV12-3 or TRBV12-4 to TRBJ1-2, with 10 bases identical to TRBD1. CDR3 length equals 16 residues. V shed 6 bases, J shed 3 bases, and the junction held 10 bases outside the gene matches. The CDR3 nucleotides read TGTGCCAGCAGCCATTATCCGGGACAGGGGTACTATGGCTACACCTTC. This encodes CASSHYPGQGYYGYTF.

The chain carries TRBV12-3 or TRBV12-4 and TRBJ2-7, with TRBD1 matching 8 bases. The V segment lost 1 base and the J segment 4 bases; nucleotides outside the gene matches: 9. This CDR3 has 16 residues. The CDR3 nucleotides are TGTGCCAGCAGTTTAGGTTTAGGCCAGGGGGCGTACGAGCAGTACTTC. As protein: CASSLGLGQGAYEQYF.

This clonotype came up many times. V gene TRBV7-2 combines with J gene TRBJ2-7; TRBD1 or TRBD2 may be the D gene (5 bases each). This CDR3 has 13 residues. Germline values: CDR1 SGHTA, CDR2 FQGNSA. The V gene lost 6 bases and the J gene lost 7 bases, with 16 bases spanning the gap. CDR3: CASRRDGAGEQYF. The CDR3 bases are TGTGCCAGCAGGCGCGACGGGGCAGGAGAGCAGTACTTC.

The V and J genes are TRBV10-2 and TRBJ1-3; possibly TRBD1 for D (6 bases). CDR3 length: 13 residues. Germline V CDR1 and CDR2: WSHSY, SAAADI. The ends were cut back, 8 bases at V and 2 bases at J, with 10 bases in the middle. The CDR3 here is CASGGDTGNTIYF. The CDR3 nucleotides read TGCGCCAGCGGTGGGGACACTGGAAACACCATATATTTT.

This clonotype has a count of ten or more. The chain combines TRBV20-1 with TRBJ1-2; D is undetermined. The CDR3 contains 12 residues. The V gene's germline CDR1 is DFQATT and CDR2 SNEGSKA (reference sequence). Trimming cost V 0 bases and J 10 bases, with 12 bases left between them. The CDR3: CSARDSGWDYTF. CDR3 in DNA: TGCAGTGCTAGAGATTCCGGTTGGGACTACACCTTC.

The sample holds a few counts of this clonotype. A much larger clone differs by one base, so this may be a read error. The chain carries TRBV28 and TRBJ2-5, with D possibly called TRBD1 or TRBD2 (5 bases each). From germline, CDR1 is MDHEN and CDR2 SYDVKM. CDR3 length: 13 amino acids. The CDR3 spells CASSLWGEETKYF. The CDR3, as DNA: TGTGCCAGCAGTTTATGGGGGGAAGAGACCAAGTACTTC. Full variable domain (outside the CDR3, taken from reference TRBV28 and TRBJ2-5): DVKVTQSSRYLVKRTGEKVFLECVQDMDHENMFWYRQDPGLGLRLIYFSYDVKMKEKGDIPEGYSVSREKKERFSLILESASTNQTSMYLCASSLWGEETKYFGPGTRLLVL.

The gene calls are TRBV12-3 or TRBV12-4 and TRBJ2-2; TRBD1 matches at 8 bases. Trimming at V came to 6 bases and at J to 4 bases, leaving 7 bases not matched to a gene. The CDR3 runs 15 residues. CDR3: CASSWTGSVTGELFF. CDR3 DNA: TGTGCCAGCAGCTGGACAGGGTCGGTCACCGGGGAGCTGTTTTTT.

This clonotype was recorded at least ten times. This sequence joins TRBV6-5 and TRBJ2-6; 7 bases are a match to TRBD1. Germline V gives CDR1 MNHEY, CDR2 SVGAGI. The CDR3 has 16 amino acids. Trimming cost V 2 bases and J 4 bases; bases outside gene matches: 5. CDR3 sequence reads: CASSYEGAQGANVLTF. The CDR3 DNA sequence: TGTGCCAGCAGTTACGAGGGGGCGCAAGGGGCCAACGTCCTGACTTTC.

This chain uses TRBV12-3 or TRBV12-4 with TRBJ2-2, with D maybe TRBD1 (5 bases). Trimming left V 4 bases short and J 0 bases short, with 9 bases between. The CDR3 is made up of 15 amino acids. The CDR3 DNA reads TGTGCCAGCAGTTCAGGGCCCTCGAACACCGGGGAGCTGTTTTTT. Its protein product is CASSSGPSNTGELFF.

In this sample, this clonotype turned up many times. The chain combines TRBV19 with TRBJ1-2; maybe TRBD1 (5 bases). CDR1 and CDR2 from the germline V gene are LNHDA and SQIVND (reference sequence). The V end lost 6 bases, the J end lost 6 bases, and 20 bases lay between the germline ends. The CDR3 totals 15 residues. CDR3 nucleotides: TGTGCCAGTAGGCCACCCGGGGCTGAACTCGATGGCTACACCTTC. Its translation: CASRPPGAELDGYTF.